What follows are 30 T cell receptor beta chains derived from one specimen sequenced in a study of cytomegalovirus exposure and HLA in healthy donors. PCR was performed using 60 Vbeta and 13 Jbeta primers. Data came from immunoSEQ multiplex PCR; TCRdb stores just in-frame clones and leaves some out. The sample contains about 190,000 clones, about four fifths of which appear only once. What was sequenced was PBMCs. Receptors originate from a woman in her 30s in good health and CMV-seropositive.

The J gene is TRBJ2-7, the V gene TRBV14; possible D gene TRBD1, 6 bases. The CDR3 loop spans 14 amino acids. In germline, CDR1 is SGHDN, CDR2 FVKESK. The V end was cut by 1 base, the J end by 7 bases, with 14 bases between. CDR3 protein: CASSQGYRAEEQYF. CDR3 in DNA: TGTGCCAGCAGCCAAGGGTACAGGGCCGAGGAGCAGTACTTC.

The chain is built from TRBV6-1 and TRBJ2-7, with a possible D match to TRBD1 (6 bases). Germline V CDR1 and CDR2: MNHNS, SASEGT. CDR3 length equals 14 residues. V was shortened by 10 bases and J by 0 bases, with 16 bases between the two germline ends. Here the CDR3 DNA reads TGTGCCACTTTCCCGACAGGCTACTCCTACGAGCAGTACTTC. Protein sequence: CATFPTGYSYEQYF.

This chain links TRBV9 with TRBJ2-2; the match to TRBD2 covers 12 bases. V dropped 3 bases and J dropped 5; count of bases not matched to a gene: 8. The CDR3 consists of 17 residues. Germline-derived CDR1 and CDR2 are SGDLS and YYNGEE. CDR3 protein: CASSATLAGGRTGELFF. The CDR3 coding sequence is TGTGCCAGCAGCGCCACCCTAGCGGGGGGGCGTACCGGGGAGCTGTTTTTT.

This clone has more than one count but fewer than ten. This rearrangement joins TRBV7-9 to TRBJ2-5, with TRBD1 matching 9 bases. CDR1 is SEHNR, CDR2 FQNEAQ, per germline (reference sequence). This CDR3 region has 14 residues. J was trimmed by 5 bases and V by 8 bases; bases with no gene match: 9. CDR3 bases: TGTGCCAGCGGGGACAGGGTGGTCGGCGAGACCCAGTACTTC. Translating it yields CASGDRVVGETQYF.

V gene TRBV5-1 combines with J gene TRBJ2-7; 10 bases agree with TRBD1. Germline CDR1 is SGHRS and CDR2 is YFSETQ. The length of the CDR3 is 17 residues. With 4 bases clipped from V and 2 bases from J, the junction kept 12 bases outside the gene matches. CDR3 DNA: TGCGCCAGCAGCCTCTACCCCCGGGACAGGGGTCCCTACGAGCAGTACTTC. Its translation: CASSLYPRDRGPYEQYF.

The rearrangement links TRBV19 to TRBJ2-7; D call uncertain. V lost 3 bases to trimming and J lost 3 bases, with 15 bases between them. Germline V lookup: CDR1 LNHDA, CDR2 SQIVND (reference sequence). The CDR3 has 15 amino acids. CDR3 coding DNA: TGTGCCAGTAGTATTACGGCAGGCTATAGCTACGAGCAGTACTTC. Translation gives CASSITAGYSYEQYF.

This clone was detected a few times. This chain connects TRBV7-2 to TRBJ1-1; D is perhaps TRBD1 (6 bases). This CDR3 has 13 residues. V lost 1 base and J 10 bases, leaving 13 bases between the germline ends. Germline CDR1 reads SGHTA; CDR2 reads FQGNSA. The CDR3 nucleotides are TGTGCCAGCAGCTTAGGGCAGGGGCTTGCAGCTTTCTTT. It translates to CASSLGQGLAAFF.

This chain links TRBV15 with TRBJ2-3; 12 bases map to TRBD2. CDR3 length: 16 amino acids. CDR1 is LNHNV and CDR2 is YYDKDF in the germline V gene (reference sequence). V lost 3 bases to trimming and J lost 1 base; unmatched junction nucleotides: 2. CDR3 sequence reads: CATSSRLAGGTDTQYF. As DNA, the CDR3 is TGTGCCACCAGCAGCCGACTAGCGGGGGGCACAGATACGCAGTATTTT.

The chain employs TRBV28 and TRBJ1-4; TRBD1 might be the D (5 bases). The CDR3 has 14 amino acids. Germline V CDR1 and CDR2: MDHEN, SYDVKM. The germline V and J ends were trimmed by 6 bases and 8 bases, with 16 bases remaining between them. Here the CDR3 reads CASRGRDGTEKLFF. The CDR3 DNA follows: TGTGCCAGCAGGGGGAGGGACGGAACCGAAAAACTGTTTTTT.

This chain joins TRBV4-3 and TRBJ1-2; tentative D call: TRBD1 (5 bases). CDR3 length: 16 amino acids. Per germline, CDR1 LGHNA and CDR2 YSLEER. V gave up 0 bases and J gave up 1 base, with 12 bases separating them. The CDR3 sequence is CASSQDRAGDNYGYTF. CDR3 coding DNA: TGCGCCAGCAGCCAAGATCGGGCGGGGGATAACTATGGCTACACCTTC.

The DNA of the CDR3 is TGTGCCAGTAGTCAATGGGGCCATGGGGCCAACGTCCTGACTTTC. Protein sequence: CASSQWGHGANVLTF. This sequence joins TRBV19 and TRBJ2-6; maybe TRBD1 (5 bases). CDR1 and CDR2 from the germline V gene are LNHDA and SQIVND (reference sequence). The V end was cut by 5 bases, the J end by 3 bases, with 11 bases between. The CDR3 extends over 15 amino acids.

The V gene is TRBV9, the J gene TRBJ1-2; TRBD1 matches 9 bases. Trimming cost V 3 bases and J 4 bases; bases outside gene matches: 7. Germline V gene lookup returns CDR1 SGDLS and CDR2 YYNGEE. This CDR3 contains 15 residues. CDR3 region: CASSAGQGSPYGYTF. As DNA, the CDR3 is TGTGCCAGCAGCGCGGGACAGGGCTCACCCTATGGCTACACCTTC.

This clone was detected only a few times. This chain joins TRBV6-5 and TRBJ1-5; D is uncertain. This CDR3 contains 16 residues. Germline CDR1 is MNHEY and CDR2 is SVGAGI. V was pared by 0 bases and J by 0 bases, with 9 bases between. Here the CDR3 DNA reads TGTGCCAGCAGTTACTCGGGCAGCAATAGCAATCAGCCCCAGCATTTT. It yields the protein CASSYSGSNSNQPQHF.

This clone has only one observation. This chain connects TRBV6-7 to TRBJ1-5; maybe TRBD1 (5 bases). TRBV6-7 is labeled an ORF, and its function is uncertain. This CDR3 region has 16 residues. Trimming took off 2 bases at V and 7 bases at J, with 18 bases between the two ends. The CDR3 sequence: CASSYPKGGGYQPQHF. The DNA of the CDR3 is TGTGCCAGCAGTTACCCCAAGGGCGGGGGGTACCAGCCCCAGCATTTT.

The rearrangement links TRBV7-2 to TRBJ1-1, with D tentatively TRBD1 (6 bases). The CDR3 contains 12 residues. Germline V gene sequence: CDR1 SGHTA, CDR2 FQGNSA. Trimming left V 3 bases short and J 9 bases short, with 11 bases between. The CDR3 DNA is TGTGCCAGCAGCTTGCGGACAGAGAAAGCTTTCTTT. Translated, it gives CASSLRTEKAFF.

This chain connects TRBV6-5 to TRBJ2-1; a possible D gene is TRBD2 (5 bases). CDR3 size: 13 residues. Trimming left V 5 bases short and J 6 bases short, with 11 bases between. Germline assignment: CDR1 MNHEY and CDR2 SVGAGI. CDR3 DNA: TGTGCCAGCAGTAGAACTAGTACCAATGAGCAGTTCTTC. Protein sequence: CASSRTSTNEQFF.

The CDR3 nucleotides are TGTGCCAGCAGTCCCCAGGGAAGGGGTGAACAGTACTTC. Translation: CASSPQGRGEQYF. The genes are TRBV28 and TRBJ2-7, with a weak D call TRBD1 (5 bases). The germline V and J ends were trimmed by 5 bases and 10 bases, with 18 bases remaining between them. The germline gives CDR1 MDHEN, CDR2 SYDVKM. The length of the CDR3 is 13 residues.

This sequence joins TRBV5-1 and TRBJ2-7; TRBD2 aligns across 10 bases. The CDR3 has 14 amino acids. Germline V gene sequence: CDR1 SGHRS, CDR2 YFSETQ. V trimming: 3 bases; J trimming: 4 bases; junction bases outside the gene matches: 4. The CDR3 loop reads CASSSVAGGYEQYF. The CDR3 DNA reads as TGCGCCAGCAGCTCCGTAGCGGGAGGATACGAGCAGTACTTC.

The chain carries TRBV19 and TRBJ1-1; no definite D call. Germline V gene sequence: CDR1 LNHDA, CDR2 SQIVND (reference sequence). The CDR3 has 12 amino acids. With 7 bases removed from V and 1 base from J, the gap between germline ends came to 7 bases. CDR3 sequence: CASTRSNTEAFF. CDR3 coding DNA: TGTGCCAGTACCAGATCGAACACTGAAGCTTTCTTT.

The chain links TRBV6-6 to TRBJ2-7, with D possibly being TRBD1 (6 bases). The V gene lost 5 bases and the J gene lost 0 bases, with 8 bases spanning the gap. Germline loops: CDR1 MNHNY, CDR2 SVGAGI (reference sequence). The CDR3 runs to 13 residues. CDR3 protein: CASSGQSSYEQYF. CDR3 coding DNA: TGTGCCAGCAGTGGACAGAGCTCCTACGAGCAGTACTTC.

The chain uses TRBV6-5 and TRBJ1-2; 8 bases are shared with TRBD1. V trimming: 5 bases; J trimming: 2 bases; junction bases outside the gene matches: 7. The CDR3 extends over 15 amino acids. Germline V gene lookup returns CDR1 MNHEY and CDR2 SVGAGI. The CDR3 DNA is TGTGCCAGCAGTAAGTCAGGGGGCGGCAACTATGGCTACACCTTC. Translation gives CASSKSGGGNYGYTF.

The chain is built from TRBV15 and TRBJ2-5, with 8 bases lining up with TRBD1. V was clipped by 5 bases and J by 5 bases; unmatched bases: 7. The CDR3 sequence is 14 residues long. Germline CDR1 is LNHNV and CDR2 is YYDKDF (reference sequence). The CDR3 coding sequence is TGTGCCACCAGCGAGCGAGACAGGGGTGAGACCCAGTACTTC. Translation gives CATSERDRGETQYF.

The rearrangement joins TRBV7-2 to TRBJ2-1; TRBD2 might be the D (6 bases). Trimming shortened V by 1 base and J by 3 bases, and 16 bases separated the two germline ends. This CDR3 is built from 17 residues. Germline CDR1 is SGHTA and CDR2 is FQGNSA. CDR3 nucleotide sequence: TGTGCCAGCAGCTTAGGTTGGGGGGACGACCTCTACAATGAGCAGTTCTTC. Its translation: CASSLGWGDDLYNEQFF.

The rearrangement links TRBV25-1 to TRBJ2-2; weak D call: TRBD2 (6 bases). CDR3 length: 14 amino acids. CDR1 MGHDK and CDR2 SYGVNS come from the germline V gene. With 8 bases removed from V and 6 bases from J, the gap between germline ends came to 16 bases. The CDR3 loop is CASGKLATAGELFF. CDR3 nucleotide sequence: TGTGCCAGCGGAAAACTAGCAACCGCCGGGGAGCTGTTTTTT.

The rearrangement links TRBV6-5 to TRBJ1-5; tentatively, D is TRBD1 (6 bases). This CDR3 is 13 amino acids long. From germline, CDR1 is MNHEY and CDR2 SVGAGI. V lost 6 bases and J lost 10, with 16 bases in between. The CDR3 DNA reads TGTGCCAGCAGCCCTAGGACAGCCCTTCCCCAGCATTTT. Its translation: CASSPRTALPQHF.

The chain recombines TRBV9 with TRBJ2-1; perhaps TRBD2 as D (6 bases). The CDR3 is 16 residues long. Trimming removed 0 bases from V and 0 bases from J, with 10 bases in between. Germline-derived CDR1 and CDR2 are SGDLS and YYNGEE. DNA of the CDR3: TGTGCCAGCAGCGTAGGCGGGGCGAGCTCCTACAATGAGCAGTTCTTC. Its translation is CASSVGGASSYNEQFF.

The chain combines TRBV9 with TRBJ1-2; a weak D match, TRBD1 (5 bases). Trimming stripped 3 bases from V and 8 bases from J, with 17 bases between. This CDR3 is built from 14 residues. Germline values: CDR1 SGDLS, CDR2 YYNGEE. CDR3 sequence reads: CASSAPQGRRGYTF. Here the CDR3 DNA reads TGTGCCAGCAGCGCCCCCCAGGGCCGGCGGGGCTACACCTTC. Looking up the rest from reference TRBV9 and TRBJ1-2 gives the full variable domain: DSGVTQTPKHLITATGQRVTLRCSPRSGDLSVYWYQQSLDQGLQFLIQYYNGEERAKGNILERFSAQQFPDLHSELNLSSLELGDSALYFCASSAPQGRRGYTFGSGTRLTVV.

The chain couples TRBV18 to TRBJ1-1; tentative D call: TRBD1 (6 bases). CDR1 is KGHSH and CDR2 is LQKENI in the germline V gene. The CDR3 covers 13 residues. V lost 1 base to trimming and J lost 3 bases, with 6 bases between them. The CDR3 loop reads CASSPQGDTEAFF. The CDR3 DNA sequence: TGTGCCAGCTCACCACAGGGGGACACTGAAGCTTTCTTT.

The chain employs TRBV12-1 and TRBJ1-1; the table assigns TRBD1, which was not confirmed against the DNA. TRBV12-1 is shown as a pseudogene. CDR3 size: 17 residues. This CDR3 reads CASSSGQLDRVGAEAFF. The CDR3 nucleotides read TGTGCCAGCAGCTCTGGACAACTAGACAGGGTCGGCGCCGAAGCTTTCTTT.

This chain connects TRBV19 to TRBJ2-1; D is possibly TRBD2 (7 bases). V lost 4 bases and J lost 5, with 18 bases in between. The CDR3 extends over 16 amino acids. The V gene's germline CDR1 is LNHDA and CDR2 SQIVND (reference sequence). The CDR3 reads CASSTQGGVLNNEQFF. The CDR3, as DNA: TGTGCCAGTAGTACACAGGGAGGGGTTCTTAACAATGAGCAGTTCTTC. Full variable domain (remainder filled in from reference TRBV19 and TRBJ2-1): DGGITQSPKYLFRKEGQNVTLSCEQNLNHDAMYWYRQDPGQGLRLIYYSQIVNDFQKGDIAEGYSVSREKKESFPLTVTSAQKNPTAFYLCASSTQGGVLNNEQFFGPGTRLTVL.